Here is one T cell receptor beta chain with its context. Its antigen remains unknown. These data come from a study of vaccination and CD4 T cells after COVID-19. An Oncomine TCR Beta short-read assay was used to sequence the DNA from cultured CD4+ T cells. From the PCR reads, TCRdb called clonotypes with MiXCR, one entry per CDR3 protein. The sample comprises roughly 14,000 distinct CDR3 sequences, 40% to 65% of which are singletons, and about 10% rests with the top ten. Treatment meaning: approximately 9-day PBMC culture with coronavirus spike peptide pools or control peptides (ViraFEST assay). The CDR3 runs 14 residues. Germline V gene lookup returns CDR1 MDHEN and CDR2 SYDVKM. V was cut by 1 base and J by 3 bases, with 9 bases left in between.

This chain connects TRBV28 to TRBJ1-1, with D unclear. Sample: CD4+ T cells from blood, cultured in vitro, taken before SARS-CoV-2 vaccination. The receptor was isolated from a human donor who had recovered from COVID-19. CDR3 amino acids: CASSLFRGDTEAFF. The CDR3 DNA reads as TGTGCCAGCAGTTTATTTCGGGGAGACACTGAAGCTTTCTTT.